The entry below describes one TCR beta chain. This record belongs to a study of shared clonotypes between healthy human individuals. Profiled with immunoSEQ multiplex PCR; TCRdb holds only in-frame clones, not every one. The sample lists about 2 million clones; 90% to 95% were seen once. The CDR3 sequence is 14 residues long. Germline CDR1 reads MNHEY; CDR2 reads SVGAGI. Trimming cost V 7 bases and J 4 bases; bases outside gene matches: 6. Specimen: naive CD4+ T cells sorted from blood. This sample's subset: CD45RA+ positively selected. This chain connects TRBV6-5 to TRBJ1-1, with 10 positions matching TRBD1. The origin of this receptor is a man aged 18 to 35 in good health. This chain's CDR3 is CASTRDRGITEAFF. The CDR3 nucleotides read TGTGCCAGCACGAGGGACAGGGGTATCACTGAAGCTTTCTTT.